These T cell receptor beta chains were read from a single sample in a study of blood T cell repertoires in COVID-19. Using immunoSEQ multiplex PCR, the repertoire was profiled, and TCRdb retains in-frame clones only, with some absent. This sample has about 170,000 clones, with around four fifths found just once. Sequenced sample: PBMCs or T cells enriched from blood (not recorded which). The origin of the receptors is a woman between 45 and 65 years old in a cohort exposed to, infected with or recovered from COVID-19 (not recorded which). CDR3s include the opening cysteine and the closing phenylalanine or tryptophan. The D gene is left open where the match is weak. Only some rows state a clone size, as once, few, many or a class for expanded clones.

D	size	V	J	CDR3	DNA
-	-	TRBV28	TRBJ1-2	CASNSGNYGYTF	TGTGCCAGCAACTCGGGTAACTATGGCTACACCTTC
TRBD2	-	TRBV27	TRBJ2-1	CASSASAGVPWEQFF	TGTGCCAGCAGTGCCTCAGCGGGGGTTCCTTGGGAGCAGTTCTTC
-	-	TRBV5-1	TRBJ1-4	CASSLGGGVNEKLFF	TGCGCCAGCAGCTTGGGGGGAGGTGTGAATGAAAAACTGTTTTTT
-	-	TRBV9	TRBJ2-1	CASSNNYNEQFF	TGTGCCAGCAGCAATAACTACAATGAGCAGTTCTTC
TRBD2	-	TRBV12-5	TRBJ2-3	CASGPAAGGTDTQYF	TGTGCTAGTGGTCCCGCAGCGGGAGGTACAGATACGCAGTATTTT
-	-	TRBV9	TRBJ2-7	CASSVRATADEQYF	TGTGCCAGCAGCGTAAGAGCTACCGCGGATGAGCAGTACTTC
-	-	TRBV5-1	TRBJ2-5	CASSLVAGAQETQYF	TGCGCCAGCAGCTTAGTTGCCGGAGCCCAAGAGACCCAGTACTTC
-	-	TRBV5-4	TRBJ1-5	CASSSGGSNQPQHF	TGTGCCAGCAGTTCGGGGGGTAGCAATCAGCCCCAGCATTTT
TRBD2	-	TRBV5-1	TRBJ2-2	CASSLASGKRTGELFF	TGCGCCAGCAGCTTGGCTAGCGGGAAAAGGACCGGGGAGCTGTTTTTT
-	-	TRBV7-2	TRBJ1-2	CASSLEVTTGGPYTF	TGTGCCAGCAGCTTAGAAGTTACCACCGGAGGGCCCTACACCTTC
-	-	TRBV5-4	TRBJ1-1	CASSRDTNTEAFF	TGTGCCAGCAGCCGAGACACGAACACTGAAGCTTTCTTT
-	-	TRBV28	TRBJ2-1	CASSRSTGNNEQFF	TGTGCCAGCAGTCGGTCGACAGGTAACAATGAGCAGTTCTTC
-	-	TRBV20-1	TRBJ1-2	CSARTDYGYTF	TGCAGTGCTAGAACAGACTATGGCTACACCTTC
TRBD1	once	TRBV6-5	TRBJ2-5	CASSYAGTGGETQYF	TGTGCCAGCAGTTACGCGGGGACAGGGGGTGAGACCCAGTACTTC
-	-	TRBV3-1/TRBV3-2	TRBJ2-7	CASSQGGLYEQYF	TGTGCCAGCAGCCAGGGGGGTCTCTACGAGCAGTACTTC
TRBD1	few	TRBV11-3	TRBJ2-7	CASSSGTAIESEQYF	TGTGCCAGCAGCTCCGGGACAGCGATAGAGAGCGAGCAGTACTTC
TRBD1	once	TRBV15	TRBJ2-3	CATSRGGQGTDTQYF	TGTGCCACCAGCAGAGGGGGACAGGGCACAGATACGCAGTATTTT
-	-	TRBV29-1	TRBJ2-3	CSVDSGSTDTQYF	TGCAGCGTTGATAGCGGAAGCACAGATACGCAGTATTTT
-	once	TRBV19	TRBJ2-3	CASSRDFTDTQYF	TGTGCCAGTAGTAGGGACTTCACAGATACGCAGTATTTT
-	-	TRBV11-3	TRBJ1-1	CASSWQFNTEAFF	TGTGCCAGCAGCTGGCAATTCAACACTGAAGCTTTCTTT
TRBD2	-	TRBV3-1/TRBV3-2	TRBJ2-7	CASSQDRAGVAYEQYF	TGTGCCAGCAGCCAAGACCGAGCGGGAGTCGCCTACGAGCAGTACTTC
TRBD2	-	TRBV3-1/TRBV3-2	TRBJ2-7	CASSLIAGGPSYEQYF	TGTGCCAGCAGCCTAATAGCGGGAGGGCCTTCCTACGAGCAGTACTTC
TRBD1	medium-sized	TRBV30	TRBJ2-7	CAWSLTGAPYF	TGTGCCTGGAGCTTGACAGGGGCCCCGTACTTC
-	-	TRBV5-5	TRBJ1-5	CASSWTGNQPQHF	TGTGCCAGCAGCTGGACTGGGAATCAGCCCCAGCATTTT
-	-	TRBV11-2	TRBJ2-5	CASSYRWLAGSSYQETQYF	TGTGCCAGCAGCTACCGCTGGCTCGCAGGGTCGTCGTACCAAGAGACCCAGTACTTC